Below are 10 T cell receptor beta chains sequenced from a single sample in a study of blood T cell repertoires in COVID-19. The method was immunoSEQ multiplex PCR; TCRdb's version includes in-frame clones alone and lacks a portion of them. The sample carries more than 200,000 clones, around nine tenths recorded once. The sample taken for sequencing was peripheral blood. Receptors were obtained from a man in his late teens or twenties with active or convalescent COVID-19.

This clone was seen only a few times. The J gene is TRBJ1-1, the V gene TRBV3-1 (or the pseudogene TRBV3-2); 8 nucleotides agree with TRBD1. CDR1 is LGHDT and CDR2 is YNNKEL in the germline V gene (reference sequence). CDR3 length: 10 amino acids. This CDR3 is CPTGETEAFF. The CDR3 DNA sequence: TGTCCGACAGGGGAAACTGAAGCTTTCTTT.

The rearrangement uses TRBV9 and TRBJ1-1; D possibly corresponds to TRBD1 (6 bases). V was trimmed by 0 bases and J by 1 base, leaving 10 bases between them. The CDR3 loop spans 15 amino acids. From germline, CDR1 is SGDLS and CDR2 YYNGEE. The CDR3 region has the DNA TGTGCCAGCAGCGTAGTGACAGGACGGAACACTGAAGCTTTCTTT. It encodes CASSVVTGRNTEAFF. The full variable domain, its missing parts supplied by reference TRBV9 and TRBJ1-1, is DSGVTQTPKHLITATGQRVTLRCSPRSGDLSVYWYQQSLDQGLQFLIQYYNGEERAKGNILERFSAQQFPDLHSELNLSSLELGDSALYFCASSVVTGRNTEAFFGQGTRLTVV.

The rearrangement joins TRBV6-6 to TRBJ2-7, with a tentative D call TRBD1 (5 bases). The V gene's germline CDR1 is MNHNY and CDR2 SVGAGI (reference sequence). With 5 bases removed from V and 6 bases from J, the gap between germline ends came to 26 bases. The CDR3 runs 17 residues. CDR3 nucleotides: TGTGCCAGCAGTCCAGCGCCACCACGGGCAGGGTGGGCCGAGCAGTACTTC. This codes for CASSPAPPRAGWAEQYF.

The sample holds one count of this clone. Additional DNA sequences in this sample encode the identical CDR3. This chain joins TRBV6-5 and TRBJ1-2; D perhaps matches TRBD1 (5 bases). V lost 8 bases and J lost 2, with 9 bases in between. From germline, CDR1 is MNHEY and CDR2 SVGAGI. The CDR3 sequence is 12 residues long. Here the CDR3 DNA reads TGTGCCAGCTCGCGGGGGAACTATGGCTACACCTTC. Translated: CASSRGNYGYTF.

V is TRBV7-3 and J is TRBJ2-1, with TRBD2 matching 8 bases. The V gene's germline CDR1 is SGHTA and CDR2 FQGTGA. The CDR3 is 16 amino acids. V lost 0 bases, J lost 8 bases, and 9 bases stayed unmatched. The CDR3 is CASSLTSGARMDEQFF. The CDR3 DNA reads TGTGCCAGCAGCTTAACTAGCGGGGCTCGTATGGATGAGCAGTTCTTC.

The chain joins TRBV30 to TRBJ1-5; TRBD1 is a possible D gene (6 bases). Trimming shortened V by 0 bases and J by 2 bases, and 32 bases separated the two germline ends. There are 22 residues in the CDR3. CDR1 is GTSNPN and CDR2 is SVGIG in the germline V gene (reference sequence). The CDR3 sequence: CAWSVRWTSPQSLDSGNQPQHF. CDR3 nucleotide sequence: TGTGCCTGGAGTGTACGGTGGACGTCTCCGCAAAGTCTGGACAGCGGCAATCAGCCCCAGCATTTT. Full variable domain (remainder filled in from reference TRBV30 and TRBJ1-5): SQTIHQWPATLVQPVGSPLSLECTVEGTSNPNLYWYRQAAGRGLQLLFYSVGIGQISSEVPQNLSASRPQDRQFILSSKKLLLSDSGFYLCAWSVRWTSPQSLDSGNQPQHFGDGTRLSIL.

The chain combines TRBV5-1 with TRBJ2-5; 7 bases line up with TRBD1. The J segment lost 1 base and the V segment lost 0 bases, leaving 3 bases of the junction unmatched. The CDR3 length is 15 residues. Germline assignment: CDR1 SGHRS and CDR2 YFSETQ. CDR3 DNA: TGCGCCAGCAGCTTGGGAGGGGGCTTCCAAGAGACCCAGTACTTC. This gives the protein CASSLGGGFQETQYF.

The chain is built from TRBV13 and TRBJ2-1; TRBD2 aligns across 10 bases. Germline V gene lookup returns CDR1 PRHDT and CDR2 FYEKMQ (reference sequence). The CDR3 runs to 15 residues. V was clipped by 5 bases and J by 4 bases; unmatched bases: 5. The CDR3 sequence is CASSETSGLYNEQFF. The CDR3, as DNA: TGTGCCAGCAGCGAGACTAGCGGGCTTTACAATGAGCAGTTCTTC.

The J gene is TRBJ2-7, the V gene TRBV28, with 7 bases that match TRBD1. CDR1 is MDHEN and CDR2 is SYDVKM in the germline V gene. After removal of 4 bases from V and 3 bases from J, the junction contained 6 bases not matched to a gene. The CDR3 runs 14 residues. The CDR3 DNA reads TGTGCCAGCAGTTCTGGGGACAGTCGCTACGAGCAGTACTTC. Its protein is CASSSGDSRYEQYF.

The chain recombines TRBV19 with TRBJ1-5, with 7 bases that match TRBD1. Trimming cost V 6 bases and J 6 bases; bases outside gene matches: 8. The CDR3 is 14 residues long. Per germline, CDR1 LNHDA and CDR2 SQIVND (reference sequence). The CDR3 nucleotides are TGTGCCAGTAGATCTACAGGGGAGAGTCAGCCCCAGCATTTT. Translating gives CASRSTGESQPQHF.